This TCR beta chain was captured by sequencing in a study of cytomegalovirus exposure and HLA in healthy donors. Study information: Samples from HLA-typed donors yielded around 85 million unique TCRs in an early data release. Study-wide results and limits: In a later analysis, V- and J-gene trimming of beta chains associated with a DCLRE1C missense variant, replicated independently. The listing of 150 or so TCR beta chains classed them as cytomegalovirus-associated.

This CDR3 spans 12 amino acids. V dropped 10 bases and J dropped 2 bases, with 9 bases sitting between them. Germline V gives CDR1 MDHEN, CDR2 SYDVKM. For this clone: Its matching antigen is unknown.

PCR involved 60 Vbeta and 13 Jbeta primers. Clones were sequenced by immunoSEQ multiplex PCR, and TCRdb holds only the in-frame ones, with some missing. The top ten hold 7.1% of the sample, which has about 100,000 clones, about 75% seen once. The sample was PBMCs. The source is a man in his forties in good health and CMV-seropositive. This chain links TRBV28 with TRBJ2-4; tentative D call: TRBD2 (5 bases). The CDR3 bases are TGTGCCACCGGGATTTCCAAAAACATTCAGTACTTC. Translating it yields CATGISKNIQYF.